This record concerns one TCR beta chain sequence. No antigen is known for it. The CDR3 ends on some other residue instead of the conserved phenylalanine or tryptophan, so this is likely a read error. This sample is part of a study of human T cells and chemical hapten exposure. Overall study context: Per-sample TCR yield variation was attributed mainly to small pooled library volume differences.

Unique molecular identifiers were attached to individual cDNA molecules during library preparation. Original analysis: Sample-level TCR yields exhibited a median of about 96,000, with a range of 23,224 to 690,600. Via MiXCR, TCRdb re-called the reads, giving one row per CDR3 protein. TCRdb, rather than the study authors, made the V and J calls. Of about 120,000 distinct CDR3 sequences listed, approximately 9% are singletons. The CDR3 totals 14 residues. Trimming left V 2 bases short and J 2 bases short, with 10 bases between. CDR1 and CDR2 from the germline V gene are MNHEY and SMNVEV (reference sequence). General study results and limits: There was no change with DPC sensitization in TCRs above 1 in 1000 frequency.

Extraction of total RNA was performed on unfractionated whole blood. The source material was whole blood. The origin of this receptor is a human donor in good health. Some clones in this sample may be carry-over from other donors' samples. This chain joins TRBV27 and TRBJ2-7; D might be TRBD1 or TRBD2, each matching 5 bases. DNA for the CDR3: TGTGCCAGCAGTTTAGGGGACCTCACCTACGAGCAGTACCTC. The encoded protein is CASSLGDLTYEQYL.